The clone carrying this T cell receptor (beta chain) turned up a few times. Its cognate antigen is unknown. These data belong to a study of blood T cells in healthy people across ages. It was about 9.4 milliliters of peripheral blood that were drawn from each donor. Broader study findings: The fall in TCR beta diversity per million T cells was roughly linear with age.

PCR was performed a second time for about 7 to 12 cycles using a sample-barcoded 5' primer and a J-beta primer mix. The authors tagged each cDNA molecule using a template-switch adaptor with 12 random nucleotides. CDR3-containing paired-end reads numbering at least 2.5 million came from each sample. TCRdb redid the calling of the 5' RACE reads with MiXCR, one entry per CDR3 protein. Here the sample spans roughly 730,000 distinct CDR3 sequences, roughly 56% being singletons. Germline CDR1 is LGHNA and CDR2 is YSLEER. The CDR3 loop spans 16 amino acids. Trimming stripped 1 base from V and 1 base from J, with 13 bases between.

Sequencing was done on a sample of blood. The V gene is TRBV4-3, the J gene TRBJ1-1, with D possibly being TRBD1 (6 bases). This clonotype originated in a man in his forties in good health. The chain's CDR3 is CASSQAWTEKNTEAFF. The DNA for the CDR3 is TGCGCCAGCAGCCAAGCCTGGACAGAAAAGAACACTGAAGCTTTCTTT.